This TCR beta chain was obtained from a study of T-cell memory formation after mild COVID-19. About the research overall: Largely, the TCR clusters proved donor specific. Study findings and constraints: Cross-reactive memory appears to have joined, as suggested by some responding clones showing up in pre-infection memory. Of the contracting clones, CD4+ ones lay mainly in CM and EM, and CD8+ ones in EMRA.

CDR3 length equals 14 residues. J lost 5 bases, V lost 7 bases, and 8 bases had no gene match. Employing constant-segment primers, 5'RACE generated TCR alpha and TCR beta cDNA libraries bearing sample barcodes and UMIs. Each CDR3 protein is one row after TCRdb ran MiXCR on the 5' RACE reads. The sample yields about 560,000 distinct CDR3 sequences, about a sixth seen once. As concerns this clonotype: Its matching antigen is unknown.

The chain couples TRBV12-3 or TRBV12-4 to TRBJ2-4, with TRBD2 identical over 7 bases. The origin of this receptor is an adult woman who had mild COVID-19 (a few samples of this study predate the infection). Cell type and time point are not known. The source material was PBMCs or a T cell subset sorted from them (not recorded which). The CDR3 protein is CASTTGGRENIQYF. The CDR3 coding sequence is TGTGCCAGCACCACCGGGGGGAGGGAAAACATTCAGTACTTC.